The present entry profiles one T cell receptor (beta chain) with its context. No antigen is known for it. Per-nucleotide qualities are absent, and no much larger clonotype sits a single base away. The record originates from a study of blood T cell repertoires in COVID-19 (TCRdb year 2020). The study in broad terms: Collaborator samples came from the United States, Italy and Spain and covered acute and convalescent phases of COVID-19. The material from the prospective study consisted of cDNA or gDNA derived from T cells, B-cell-depleted T cells, or PBMCs. Deeply sampled blood TCRbeta repertoires from subjects exposed to, actively infected with, or recovered from COVID-19 were included in the dataset. The repertoires were released in a freely available public database meant as a resource for research on the immune response to SARS-CoV-2. The samples were drawn from the first 160 participants of the ongoing ImmuneRACE study and from some 1,300 subjects provided by 6 global collaborators. A de-identified subject ID, COVID-19 status, age in years and sex were almost always included in the sample metadata. Where available, HLA class I and class II types were taken from metadata supplied by the sample provider and were not determined by assay-based typing.

As encoded in the germline V gene, CDR1 is SGHNT while CDR2 is YENEEA. Trimming costs V 1 base and J 0 bases, and their ends lie 5 bases apart. Spanning cysteine to phenylalanine, the CDR3 consists of 14 amino acids. The read is trimmed to its CDR3 DNA, 42 bases read in frame from base 1. The immunoSEQ Assay, a bias-controlled multiplex PCR, was used to amplify TCRbeta CDR3 regions from genomic DNA. The published analysis was carried out like this. Nucleated cell counts per sample were estimated from amplification of reference gene primers within the assay. To quantify the absolute abundance of each unique TCRbeta CDR3 rearrangement, sequence reads were collapsed and filtered. For each sample, productive Simpson clonality was calculated by taking the square root of Simpson's diversity index across productive rearrangements. TCRdb took this table from immuneACCESS and kept in-frame rearrangements with V and J called. Such tables lack part of the clones; where checked against another copy, unresolved V genes explain under half of the gap, and the rest is unexplained. Clonal size and the V and J genes are those of that table, whereas D and trimming came from the DNA. In all, the sample holds about 150,000 clones, and nearly 85% of those were seen once. The ten largest clones add up to approximately 45% of the sample.

The collaborating institutions used their own protocols to collect whole blood in K2EDTA tubes. For TCRbeta analysis, collaborators shipped samples as frozen whole blood, isolated PBMCs, or DNA extracted from either of those sample types. What the research found in general, with its limitations: The quantity of clinical and demographic metadata differed by source and by participant and was supplied without curation.

This sequence originates from a human donor in a cohort sampled during active COVID-19. Sequencing was performed on peripheral blood. In this chain, TRBV11-3 is recombined with TRBJ2-3; a confident D gene designation cannot be given. The encoded CDR3 is CASSLVASTDTQYF. The nucleotide sequence reads as follows: TGTGCCAGCAGCTTAGTCGCGAGCACAGATACGCAGTATTTT.